These 26 T cell receptor beta chains were all obtained from the same sample, sequenced in a study of blood T cell repertoires in COVID-19. Sequencing used immunoSEQ multiplex PCR; TCRdb keeps in-frame clones, though not all of them. The sample contains some 99,000 clones, 87% of which appear only once. Specimen: peripheral blood. The receptor source for this set is a man aged 65-85 years with acute or convalescent COVID-19.

The chain uses TRBV6-5 and TRBJ1-2; tentatively, D is TRBD1 (5 bases). CDR3 length: 13 residues. With 2 bases removed from V and 5 bases from J, the gap between germline ends came to 9 bases. Germline loops: CDR1 MNHEY, CDR2 SVGAGI. CDR3 residues: CASSYRQGYGYTF. CDR3 DNA: TGTGCCAGCAGTTACCGGCAGGGATATGGCTACACCTTC.

The sample holds one count of this clone. This chain links TRBV5-1 with TRBJ1-2, with 11 nucleotides matching TRBD1. CDR1 SGHRS and CDR2 YFSETQ come from the germline V gene. This CDR3 contains 14 residues. Unmatched junction bases numbered 7, after V lost 4 bases and J lost 8 bases. CDR3 residues: CASSQGQGGRGYTF. CDR3 DNA: TGCGCCAGCAGCCAGGGACAGGGGGGAAGAGGCTACACCTTC.

The V call is TRBV19, the J call TRBJ1-2; no clear D. Germline V CDR1 and CDR2: LNHDA, SQIVND (reference sequence). CDR3 length: 12 residues. V was pared by 9 bases and J by 4 bases, with 12 bases between. The CDR3 is CASRREVYGYTF. The CDR3 DNA reads as TGTGCCAGCCGGCGGGAGGTCTATGGCTACACCTTC.

J is TRBJ1-2 and V is TRBV6-1; D not resolved. CDR3 length equals 15 residues. Trimming removed 2 bases at V and 2 bases at J, with 12 bases between. The germline V gene encodes CDR1 MNHNS and CDR2 SASEGT. The CDR3 DNA reads TGTGCCAGCAGTGAAATAATAGGAGTAAACTATGGCTACACCTTC. Translating it yields CASSEIIGVNYGYTF.

The CDR3 DNA follows: TGTGCCAGCAGCCTTGGGGACAGGGATTATGAAAAACTGTTTTTT. This sequence encodes CASSLGDRDYEKLFF. J is TRBJ1-4 and V is TRBV7-8; TRBD1 matches 9 bases. The CDR3 extends over 15 amino acids. Germline V gives CDR1 SGHVS, CDR2 FQNEAQ. Trimming removed 5 bases from V and 6 bases from J; junction bases left unmatched: 7.

The chain joins TRBV9 to TRBJ2-1; TRBD1 is a possible D gene (5 bases). Germline CDR1 reads SGDLS; CDR2 reads YYNGEE. There are 15 residues in the CDR3. V was cut by 7 bases and J by 4 bases, with 18 bases left in between. CDR3 sequence: CASSKDMKLYNEQFF. CDR3 coding DNA: TGTGCCAGCTCAAAGGACATGAAGCTTTACAATGAGCAGTTCTTC. Full variable domain (outside the CDR3, taken from reference TRBV9 and TRBJ2-1): DSGVTQTPKHLITATGQRVTLRCSPRSGDLSVYWYQQSLDQGLQFLIQYYNGEERAKGNILERFSAQQFPDLHSELNLSSLELGDSALYFCASSKDMKLYNEQFFGPGTRLTVL.

This clone showed up just once. The rearrangement uses TRBV5-5 and TRBJ2-2; 8 nucleotides line up with TRBD1. V lost 5 bases, J lost 3 bases, and 3 bases stayed unmatched. Germline assignment: CDR1 SGHKS and CDR2 YYEKEE (reference sequence). This CDR3 spans 14 amino acids. This CDR3 is CASSPGQDTGELFF. The CDR3 nucleotides read TGTGCCAGCAGTCCGGGACAGGACACCGGGGAGCTGTTTTTT.

V usage is TRBV30 and J usage is TRBJ1-5, with D perhaps matching TRBD1 (5 bases). The CDR3 runs 14 residues. CDR1 and CDR2 (germline): GTSNPN, SVGIG (reference sequence). V lost 1 base and J 3 bases, leaving 10 bases between the germline ends. The CDR3 DNA follows: TGTGCCTGGAGTGCCGGACAACCCAATCAGCCCCAGCATTTT. This sequence encodes CAWSAGQPNQPQHF.

There are a few counts of this clone. The V call is TRBV3-1 (or the pseudogene TRBV3-2), the J call TRBJ1-1, with D possibly TRBD1 on 6 matching bases. The CDR3 sequence is 13 residues long. Trimming shortened V by 5 bases and J by 4 bases, and 11 bases separated the two germline ends. CDR1 and CDR2 from the germline V gene are LGHDT and YNNKEL (reference sequence). The CDR3 nucleotides read TGTGCCAGCAGCTCCACAGGGCGCACTGAAGCTTTCTTT. Translation gives CASSSTGRTEAFF.

This chain links TRBV6-6 with TRBJ1-2, with 8 nucleotides matching TRBD1. The germline gives CDR1 MNHNY, CDR2 SVGAGI (reference sequence). With V trimmed by 0 bases and J by 7 bases, 10 bases remained unmatched. The CDR3 covers 16 residues. This CDR3 reads CASSYSGQGASGGYTF. The CDR3 DNA reads as TGTGCCAGCAGTTACTCTGGTCAGGGGGCGTCAGGTGGCTACACCTTC.

V gene TRBV5-6 combines with J gene TRBJ1-4; 8 bases agree with TRBD1. V gave up 4 bases and J gave up 3 bases; unmatched junction bases: 5. The CDR3 has 15 amino acids. Germline V gene lookup returns CDR1 SGHDT and CDR2 YYEEEE. The CDR3 DNA is TGTGCCAGCAGCAATGACAGGGGTTCTAATGAAAAACTGTTTTTT. Encoded protein: CASSNDRGSNEKLFF.

V and J are TRBV20-1 and TRBJ2-7, with TRBD2 matching over 9 bases. The germline CDR1 and CDR2 sequences are DFQATT and SNEGSKA (reference sequence). This CDR3 comprises 14 residues. V lost 6 bases, J lost 1 base, and 7 bases stayed unmatched. The CDR3 coding sequence is TGCAGTGCCAGTGGGGGACTAGCATCCTACGAGCAGTACTTC. This sequence encodes CSASGGLASYEQYF.

The chain combines TRBV7-9 with TRBJ2-7, with a tentative D call TRBD1 (5 bases). The V end was cut by 0 bases, the J end by 3 bases, with 21 bases between. The germline V gene has CDR1 SEHNR and CDR2 FQNEAQ (reference sequence). CDR3 length: 18 amino acids. Here the CDR3 DNA reads TGTGCCAGCAGCTTAGCAGTTACCAGGGCTCTAACCTACTACGAGCAGTACTTC. This encodes CASSLAVTRALTYYEQYF.

This sequence joins TRBV5-1 and TRBJ1-2, with TRBD1 identical over 7 bases. V was clipped by 4 bases and J by 5 bases; unmatched bases: 8. The CDR3 is made up of 14 amino acids. Germline V gene data show CDR1 as SGHRS and CDR2 as YFSETQ. CDR3 sequence reads: CASSIEQGIYGYTF. The CDR3 nucleotides read TGCGCCAGCAGCATAGAACAGGGGATTTATGGCTACACCTTC.

This clone was detected only a few times. This sequence joins TRBV12-5 and TRBJ1-5; a weak D match, TRBD1 (5 bases). V was cut by 6 bases and J by 2 bases, with 14 bases left in between. The germline V gene has CDR1 LGHNT and CDR2 FRNRAP. CDR3 length equals 15 residues. The CDR3 nucleotides are TGTGCTAGTGGACCTCCGGGAGGGGGCAATCAGCCCCAGCATTTT. Protein sequence: CASGPPGGGNQPQHF.

This sequence joins TRBV5-4 and TRBJ1-1; 7 positions agree with TRBD1. CDR1 and CDR2 from the germline V gene are SGHNT and YYREEE (reference sequence). The length of the CDR3 is 13 residues. The V and J ends lost 4 bases and 5 bases, in that order; junction bases with no gene match: 5. The CDR3 DNA reads as TGTGCCAGCAGCCCACAGGGACAGACTGAAGCTTTCTTT. It specifies CASSPQGQTEAFF.

The chain employs TRBV29-1 and TRBJ1-4; unclear D gene. Germline CDR1 SQVTM, CDR2 ANQGSEA. CDR3 length equals 12 residues. CDR3 DNA sequence: TGCGGAGGAGCCCGGTCAAATGAAAAACTGTTTTTT. As protein: CGGARSNEKLFF.

The chain has TRBV19 and TRBJ2-1; D ambiguous. V was cut by 5 bases and J by 5 bases, with 13 bases left in between. The CDR3 has 14 residues. Germline V lookup: CDR1 LNHDA, CDR2 SQIVND (reference sequence). The CDR3 loop is CASSLETENNEQFF. The CDR3 nucleotides read TGTGCCAGTAGTTTGGAGACGGAAAACAATGAGCAGTTCTTC.

The rearrangement joins TRBV30 to TRBJ2-7, with D possibly being TRBD1 (6 bases). Trimming shortened V by 1 base and J by 4 bases, and 14 bases separated the two germline ends. The CDR3 runs 14 residues. The germline gives CDR1 GTSNPN, CDR2 SVGIG (reference sequence). In DNA form, the CDR3 reads TGTGCCTGGAGTGGTCAGGGGAAATCTTACGAGCAGTACTTC. Translated: CAWSGQGKSYEQYF.

The gene calls are TRBV7-9 and TRBJ1-2; 10 nucleotides match TRBD1. J lost 8 bases, V lost 3 bases, and 6 bases had no gene match. The germline gives CDR1 SEHNR, CDR2 FQNEAQ (reference sequence). The CDR3 spans 14 residues. The CDR3 region is CASSFPRDRGGYTF. The CDR3 DNA reads as TGTGCCAGCAGCTTCCCCAGGGACAGGGGAGGCTACACCTTC.

The CDR3 region is CAWTSGVGYTF. The CDR3 DNA is TGTGCCTGGACATCGGGGGTAGGCTACACCTTC. This chain connects TRBV30 to TRBJ1-2; D might be TRBD1 (5 bases). This CDR3 spans 11 amino acids. In germline, CDR1 is GTSNPN, CDR2 SVGIG (reference sequence). Trimming took 4 bases from V and 8 from J, leaving 11 bases between them.

This chain joins TRBV28 and TRBJ1-2; no firm D call. Trimming took 6 bases from V and 6 from J, leaving 20 bases between them. The CDR3 length is 15 residues. CDR1 is MDHEN, CDR2 SYDVKM, per germline. CDR3 sequence (DNA): TGTGCCAGCAGCCCGGGTATCTCTGTAACAAATGGCTACACCTTC. It codes for CASSPGISVTNGYTF.

This clone has just a few counts. This rearrangement joins TRBV25-1 to TRBJ2-3; TRBD1 is a possible D gene (5 bases). V lost 3 bases and J lost 2, with 12 bases in between. This CDR3 is built from 15 residues. Germline V CDR1 and CDR2: MGHDK, SYGVNS. CDR3 coding DNA: TGTGCCAGCAGTGATAAGGGGATCTCCACAGATACGCAGTATTTT. It encodes CASSDKGISTDTQYF.

V usage is TRBV5-1 and J usage is TRBJ1-4; TRBD1 agrees at 7 bases. This CDR3 is 17 amino acids long. Trimming cost V 4 bases and J 2 bases; bases outside gene matches: 11. Germline V gives CDR1 SGHRS, CDR2 YFSETQ. The CDR3 DNA reads TGCGCCAGCAGCCCCTACGGACAGGCGGCGACTAATGAAAAACTGTTTTTT. Translating it yields CASSPYGQAATNEKLFF.

The gene calls are TRBV30 and TRBJ1-1, with TRBD1 identical over 9 bases. The CDR3 sequence is 14 residues long. In germline, CDR1 is GTSNPN, CDR2 SVGIG (reference sequence). V trimming: 3 bases; J trimming: 4 bases; junction bases outside the gene matches: 6. CDR3 amino acids: CAWRVTGGFTEAFF. In DNA form, the CDR3 reads TGTGCCTGGAGAGTGACAGGGGGGTTCACTGAAGCTTTCTTT.

This clone has only one observation. This chain connects TRBV27 to TRBJ1-2, with 9 bases identical to TRBD1. V gave up 6 bases and J gave up 5 bases; unmatched junction bases: 7. Per the germline V gene, CDR1 is MNHEY and CDR2 is SMNVEV (reference sequence). The CDR3 spans 14 residues. The CDR3 protein is CASREQGAPYGYTF. The CDR3 DNA reads TGTGCCAGCAGGGAACAGGGGGCCCCATATGGCTACACCTTC.